This T cell receptor beta chain is drawn from a study of blood T cells in healthy people across ages. This clonotype was found a few times. V lost 0 bases and J lost 7, with 8 bases in between. This CDR3 comprises 14 residues. Germline lookup yields CDR1 SGDLS and CDR2 YYNGEE. PCR was performed a second time for about 6 to 12 cycles using a sample-barcoded 5' primer and a J-beta primer mix. TCRdb fed the 5' RACE reads into MiXCR, producing one record per CDR3 protein. Seen here are 650,000 to 800,000 distinct CDR3 sequences, around two fifths observed once, and the top ten hold around 18%. The rearrangement joins TRBV9 to TRBJ1-6, with D unclear. This receptor was taken from a man aged 60 to 75 in good health. The sequencing input was blood. CDR3 region: CASSVDRPNSPLHF. The DNA for the CDR3 is TGTGCCAGCAGCGTAGACAGACCCAATTCACCCCTCCACTTT.